This passage covers 2 T cell receptor beta chains from one sample sequenced in a study of blood T cells in healthy people across ages (dated by TCRdb to 2013 to 2016). Library construction relied on 5' RACE. The instrument given in TCRdb is Illumina HiSeq 2500. A second PCR of 7 to 11 cycles was performed with a sample-barcoded 5' primer and a J-beta primer mix. TCRdb reprocessed the public reads (quality trimming at Q25 with fastp, clone calling with MiXCR) and kept in-frame beta chains. CDR3 protein sequences are deduplicated, and each keeps its most common genes and DNA. The sample profile shows around 990,000 distinct CDR3 sequences; approximately 26% of them were found once. The ten largest clones represent approximately 0.71% of the sample. These data are also associated with another study on T cells of mothers and their children.

The source material was blood. The receptors come from a girl aged 2-9 years in good health.

The sample holds a few counts of this clonotype. The rearrangement links TRBV7-9 to TRBJ2-2; the D call may be TRBD1 or TRBD2 (5 bases each). The ends were cut back, 5 bases at V and 4 bases at J, with 11 bases in the middle. This CDR3 comprises 14 residues. CDR1 and CDR2 (germline): SEHNR, FQNEAQ (reference sequence). As DNA, the CDR3 is TGTGCCAGCAGCGGGGGACGTGTCACCGGGGAGCTGTTTTTT. The encoded protein is CASSGGRVTGELFF.

This clonotype was observed a handful of times. The chain recombines TRBV13 with TRBJ1-1, with 7 bases aligning to TRBD1. Germline values: CDR1 PRHDT, CDR2 FYEKMQ (reference sequence). CDR3 length equals 15 residues. After removal of 0 bases from V and 3 bases from J, the junction contained 4 bases not matched to a gene. The CDR3 DNA follows: TGTGCCAGCAGCTTAGGCGGGACAGAGGACACTGAAGCTTTCTTT. Its protein is CASSLGGTEDTEAFF.